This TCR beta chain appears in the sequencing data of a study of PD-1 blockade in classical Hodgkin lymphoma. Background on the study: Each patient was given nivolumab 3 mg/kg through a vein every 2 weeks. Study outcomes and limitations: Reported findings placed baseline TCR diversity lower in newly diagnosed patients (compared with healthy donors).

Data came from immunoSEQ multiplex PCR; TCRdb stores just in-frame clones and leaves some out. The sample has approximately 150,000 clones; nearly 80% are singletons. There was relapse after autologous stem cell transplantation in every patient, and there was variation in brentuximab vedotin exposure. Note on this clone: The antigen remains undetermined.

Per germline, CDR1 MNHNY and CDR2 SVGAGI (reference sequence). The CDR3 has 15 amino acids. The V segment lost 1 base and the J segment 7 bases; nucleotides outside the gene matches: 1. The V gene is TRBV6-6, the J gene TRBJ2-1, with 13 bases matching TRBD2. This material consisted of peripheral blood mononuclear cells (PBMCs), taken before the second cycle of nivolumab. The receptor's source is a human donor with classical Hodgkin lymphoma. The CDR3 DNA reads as TGTGCCAGCAGTTACTTGACTAGCGGGAGGAATGAGCAGTTCTTC. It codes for CASSYLTSGRNEQFF.